The 15 T cell receptor beta chains given below trace back to one sample, sequenced in a study of T cells after yellow fever vaccination. Each CDR3 protein is one row after TCRdb ran MiXCR on the 5' RACE reads. The sample holds 110,000 to 150,000 distinct CDR3 sequences, around 6.3% seen once. The material was CD4+ T cells sorted from PBMCs, obtained 10 days after the yellow fever booster vaccination. Receptors were obtained from a man aged 25-45 years who received the YFV17D yellow fever vaccine.

This clonotype was seen at least ten times. The rearrangement joins TRBV6-6 to TRBJ2-5, with a tentative D call TRBD1 (6 bases). V was cut by 7 bases and J by 1 base, with 10 bases left in between. The CDR3 is 13 residues long. CDR1 is MNHNY, CDR2 SVGAGI, per germline (reference sequence). CDR3 sequence reads: CASISGAQETQYF. The CDR3 nucleotides read TGTGCCAGCATTTCAGGGGCCCAAGAGACCCAGTACTTC.

There are a few counts of this clonotype. V gene TRBV7-3 combines with J gene TRBJ2-1; maybe TRBD2 (5 bases). Trimming shortened V by 5 bases and J by 4 bases, and 9 bases separated the two germline ends. Germline CDR1 SGHTA, CDR2 FQGTGA. The CDR3 runs to 13 residues. CDR3 coding DNA: TGTGCCAGCAGCAAGCGGCAGTACAATGAGCAGTTCTTC. Protein: CASSKRQYNEQFF.

The table lists this clonotype with a few counts. V gene TRBV5-6 combines with J gene TRBJ1-4; weak D call: TRBD1 (5 bases). Germline CDR1 is SGHDT and CDR2 is YYEEEE. Between the trimmed V and J ends, which lost 5 bases and 6 bases, there was a span of 14 bases. The CDR3 is made up of 14 amino acids. The CDR3 is CASRQRDGDEKLFF. The DNA for the CDR3 is TGTGCCAGCAGACAGCGGGACGGCGATGAAAAACTGTTTTTT.

This clonotype was recorded a few times. The chain combines TRBV5-8 with TRBJ2-3; the D gene is possibly TRBD2 (6 bases). This CDR3 comprises 17 residues. The V gene's germline CDR1 is SGHTS and CDR2 YDEGEE. Between the trimmed V and J ends, which lost 2 bases and 0 bases, there was a span of 16 bases. The CDR3 loop is CASSFGGLRSSTDTQYF. In DNA form, the CDR3 reads TGTGCCAGCAGCTTCGGGGGACTCAGATCTAGCACAGATACGCAGTATTTT.

The sample holds many counts of this clonotype. Written as DNA, the CDR3 is TGTGCCAGCGCCCTCCGCCCCTCTAGCCTTCGGGGGGAGACCCAGTACTTC. Its translation: CASALRPSSLRGETQYF. This chain links TRBV27 with TRBJ2-5; D is perhaps TRBD2 (6 bases). The ends were cut back, 8 bases at V and 5 bases at J, with 27 bases in the middle. The CDR3 has 17 amino acids. Germline V gives CDR1 MNHEY, CDR2 SMNVEV (reference sequence).

This clonotype was recorded at least ten times. The chain joins TRBV7-3 to TRBJ2-2, with TRBD1 matching over 7 bases. Germline CDR1 reads SGHTA; CDR2 reads FQGTGA. V was pared by 3 bases and J by 2 bases, with 6 bases of the junction left unmatched. The CDR3 covers 16 residues. CDR3 nucleotides: TGTGCCAGCAGCTTGTATCCAGGGGGAAACACCGGGGAGCTGTTTTTT. This codes for CASSLYPGGNTGELFF.

Ten or more counts support this clonotype. The rearrangement joins TRBV28 to TRBJ2-3; D not certain. This CDR3 contains 14 residues. The germline V gene encodes CDR1 MDHEN and CDR2 SYDVKM. V shed 2 bases and J shed 5 bases, with 11 bases lying between them. CDR3 sequence reads: CASSLGQAGDTQYF. Written as DNA, the CDR3 is TGTGCCAGCAGTTTAGGGCAGGCTGGAGATACGCAGTATTTT.

This clonotype was seen repeatedly, ten times or more. This chain joins TRBV3-1 and TRBJ2-1; unclear D gene. The length of the CDR3 is 16 residues. Per germline, CDR1 LGHDT and CDR2 YNNKEL (reference sequence). Trimming took off 0 bases at V and 12 bases at J, with 21 bases between the two ends. The CDR3 loop reads CASSQDLGRTSVGQFF. In nucleotides, the CDR3 is TGTGCCAGCAGCCAAGATTTGGGCAGGACCTCCGTGGGGCAGTTCTTC.

This clonotype has more than one count but fewer than ten. The V and J genes are TRBV24-1 and TRBJ2-3; D remains unclear. The V and J ends lost 9 bases and 2 bases respectively, with 14 bases between them. This CDR3 region has 14 residues. Germline V CDR1 and CDR2: KGHDR, SFDVKD. The CDR3 nucleotides are TGTGCCACCGGCTCTGGCGGATTCACAGATACGCAGTATTTT. Translating it yields CATGSGGFTDTQYF.

This clonotype occurred many times. The rearrangement joins TRBV20-1 to TRBJ2-7; TRBD1 agrees at 7 bases. This CDR3 is 12 amino acids long. The J segment lost 2 bases and the V segment lost 5 bases, leaving 3 bases of the junction unmatched. The V gene's germline CDR1 is DFQATT and CDR2 SNEGSKA (reference sequence). The CDR3 sequence: CSAGDSTYEQYF. DNA of the CDR3: TGCAGTGCTGGGGACAGCACCTACGAGCAGTACTTC.

This clonotype has a count of ten or more. The chain uses TRBV4-3 and TRBJ2-1, with D possibly being TRBD1 (5 bases). From germline, CDR1 is LGHNA and CDR2 YSLEER. The germline V and J ends were trimmed by 4 bases and 8 bases, with 12 bases remaining between them. The CDR3 has 13 amino acids. The CDR3 DNA reads TGCGCCAGCAGCCTACAGGAGAAGTATGAGCAGTTCTTC. This encodes CASSLQEKYEQFF.

This clonotype has ten or more counts. The V gene is TRBV20-1, the J gene TRBJ2-5; 8 bases fit TRBD2. The CDR3 contains 16 residues. The germline V gene has CDR1 DFQATT and CDR2 SNEGSKA (reference sequence). The J segment lost 5 bases and the V segment lost 2 bases, leaving 13 bases of the junction unmatched. The CDR3 spells CSARKILAAIKETQYF. CDR3 sequence (DNA): TGCAGTGCTAGAAAGATACTAGCGGCAATAAAGGAGACCCAGTACTTC.

This clonotype was observed many times. The rearrangement joins TRBV7-2 to TRBJ2-6; 9 nucleotides agree with TRBD2. Germline V gene data show CDR1 as SGHTA and CDR2 as FQGNSA. The trim removed 3 bases at V and 2 bases at J, leaving 2 bases unmatched. The CDR3 contains 16 residues. The CDR3 region has the DNA TGTGCCAGCAGCTTTAGCGGGAGCCCTGGGGCCAACGTCCTGACTTTC. Encoded protein: CASSFSGSPGANVLTF.

The chain links TRBV7-6 to TRBJ2-3; a weak D match, TRBD2 (6 bases). There are 15 residues in the CDR3. The germline CDR1 and CDR2 sequences are SGHVS and FNYEAQ. V was pared by 9 bases and J by 0 bases, with 16 bases between. The CDR3 DNA is TGTGCCAGAAGCCTTGGGACTCTAAGCACAGATACGCAGTATTTT. This encodes CARSLGTLSTDTQYF.

The table lists this clonotype with many counts. This sequence joins TRBV10-3 and TRBJ2-6; the D is unclear. The germline gives CDR1 ENHRY, CDR2 SYGVKD. Trimming took 4 bases from V and 2 from J, leaving 9 bases between them. The CDR3 loop spans 15 amino acids. The DNA of the CDR3 is TGTGCCATCAGTGGGAATATAGCTGGGGCCAACGTCCTGACTTTC. Its protein is CAISGNIAGANVLTF.